A single sample gave rise to the 23 T cell receptor beta chains below, sequenced in a study of shared clonotypes between healthy human individuals. TCRdb's copy holds only in-frame clones and misses some; the assay was immunoSEQ multiplex PCR. The sample holds a few million clones; about nine tenths are singletons and the top ten take approximately 0.39%. Sequencing used naive CD4+ T cells from PBMCs. The subset is: CD45RA+ positively selected. The receptors here all came from a man younger than 35 in good health. Some clones in this sample may be carry-over from other donors' samples.

The chain has TRBV15 and TRBJ2-7; no definite D call. Per germline, CDR1 LNHNV and CDR2 YYDKDF (reference sequence). Trimming pared 3 bases from V and 2 bases from J, leaving 14 bases between. The length of the CDR3 is 15 residues. CDR3 bases: TGTGCCACCAGCAGGGAAATCCGGCTTACCTACGAGCAGTACTTC. Its protein is CATSREIRLTYEQYF. Full variable domain (missing parts from reference TRBV15 and TRBJ2-7): DAMVIQNPRYQVTQFGKPVTLSCSQTLNHNVMYWYQQKSSQAPKLLFHYYDKDFNNEADTPDNFQSRRPNTSFCFLDIRSPGLGDTAMYLCATSREIRLTYEQYFGPGTRLTVT.

This clone was observed a single time. The chain combines TRBV4-1 with TRBJ1-4; TRBD1 might be the D (5 bases). V lost 3 bases, J lost 3 bases, and 23 bases lay in between. CDR3 length equals 19 residues. Germline loops: CDR1 MGHRA, CDR2 YSYEKL. DNA of the CDR3: TGCGCCAGCAGCCATTTGATGGGAGTGGGGACGGGGTCTAATGAAAAACTGTTTTTT. Its protein product is CASSHLMGVGTGSNEKLFF.

CDR3 bases: TGTGCCAGCAGCCAAGGACTAGCGGGGGAGCAGTACTTC. It codes for CASSQGLAGEQYF. This chain connects TRBV14 to TRBJ2-7; 11 bases match TRBD2. The CDR3 totals 13 residues. V was clipped by 1 base and J by 7 bases; unmatched bases: 0. Germline lookup yields CDR1 SGHDN and CDR2 FVKESK. The variable domain in full, completed from reference TRBV14 and TRBJ2-7, reads EAGVTQFPSHSVIEKGQTVTLRCDPISGHDNLYWYRRVMGKEIKFLLHFVKESKQDESGMPNNRFLAERTGGTYSTLKVQPAELEDSGVYFCASSQGLAGEQYFGPGTRLTVT.

V usage is TRBV28 and J usage is TRBJ2-5; 8 positions match TRBD2. Trimming removed 3 bases from V and 4 bases from J; junction bases left unmatched: 16. Germline V gives CDR1 MDHEN, CDR2 SYDVKM. The CDR3 sequence is 18 residues long. The CDR3 here is CASSFFGVSAGVRETQYF. The DNA for the CDR3 is TGTGCCAGCAGTTTTTTTGGGGTATCAGCGGGAGTAAGAGAGACCCAGTACTTC.

This clone appeared a single time. The chain couples TRBV6-5 to TRBJ1-2; no firm D call. CDR3 length equals 14 residues. The germline V and J ends were trimmed by 2 bases and 8 bases, with 15 bases remaining between them. Germline CDR1 and CDR2: MNHEY and SVGAGI. CDR3 sequence reads: CASSYKGSSRGYTF. CDR3 DNA: TGTGCCAGCAGTTACAAAGGATCCTCTCGGGGCTACACCTTC.

V usage is TRBV30 and J usage is TRBJ1-2, with D hard to call. The CDR3 length is 13 residues. Germline CDR1 reads GTSNPN; CDR2 reads SVGIG (reference sequence). V was clipped by 4 bases and J by 2 bases, with 11 bases between them. The CDR3 sequence is CAWTDSLNYGYTF. CDR3 in DNA: TGTGCCTGGACGGACTCCCTCAACTATGGCTACACCTTC.

The chain has TRBV4-3 and TRBJ2-5; 10 bases fit TRBD1. With the DNA end fitting TRBJ2-7 better, the J assignment may be wrong. The length of the CDR3 is 15 residues. The germline CDR1 and CDR2 sequences are LGHNA and YSLEER. The CDR3 nucleotides are TGCGCCAGCAGCCGGAAGGACAGGGGGGAGCACGAGCAGTACTTC. It is translated as CASSRKDRGEHEQYF.

V and J are TRBV18 and TRBJ1-1, with D uncertain. CDR1 is KGHSH, CDR2 LQKENI, per germline. CDR3 size: 16 residues. The V end lost 1 base, the J end lost 5 bases, and 17 bases lay between the germline ends. The CDR3 protein is CASSPLRYGSETEAFF. The CDR3 DNA reads as TGTGCCAGCTCACCACTTAGGTACGGTTCGGAGACTGAAGCTTTCTTT.

The chain uses TRBV28 and TRBJ1-2, with D maybe TRBD1 (5 bases). The CDR3 runs to 13 residues. Germline CDR1 and CDR2: MDHEN and SYDVKM. V lost 6 bases and J lost 8, with 16 bases in between. CDR3 residues: CASSQDSYGGYTF. The CDR3 region has the DNA TGTGCCAGCAGCCAAGACAGCTATGGAGGCTACACCTTC.

The chain has TRBV6-6 and TRBJ1-2; TRBD1 matches at 7 bases. Trimming removed 7 bases from V and 3 bases from J; junction bases left unmatched: 8. CDR1 is MNHNY, CDR2 SVGAGI, per germline (reference sequence). This CDR3 contains 14 residues. This CDR3 is CASTRTGADYGYTF. As DNA, the CDR3 is TGTGCCAGCACCCGGACAGGAGCGGACTATGGCTACACCTTC.

The CDR3: CASSRTSGNDEQFF. CDR3 in DNA: TGTGCCAGCAGCCGGACTAGCGGGAACGATGAGCAGTTCTTC. J is TRBJ2-1 and V is TRBV7-9, with 12 bases matching TRBD2. Trimming removed 5 bases from V and 8 bases from J; junction bases left unmatched: 4. Looked up from germline, CDR1 is SEHNR and CDR2 is FQNEAQ (reference sequence). There are 14 residues in the CDR3.

This clone was observed once. The chain has TRBV5-4 and TRBJ2-7, with D possibly being TRBD1 (6 bases). The CDR3 extends over 15 amino acids. Germline CDR1 and CDR2: SGHNT and YYREEE (reference sequence). Trimming removed 4 bases at V and 0 bases at J, with 14 bases between. The CDR3 sequence: CASSHRQVSSYEQYF. The CDR3 nucleotides are TGTGCCAGCAGCCATCGACAGGTGAGCTCCTACGAGCAGTACTTC.

V gene TRBV6-5 combines with J gene TRBJ2-7; D uncertain. Trimming took off 7 bases at V and 2 bases at J, with 15 bases between the two ends. Germline CDR1 is MNHEY and CDR2 is SVGAGI. The CDR3 totals 14 residues. This CDR3 reads CASTPSGTTYEQYF. The CDR3 DNA sequence: TGTGCCAGCACCCCCTCCGGCACAACCTACGAGCAGTACTTC.

The J gene is TRBJ1-1, the V gene TRBV5-1; 8 nucleotides agree with TRBD1. V dropped 7 bases and J dropped 7; count of bases not matched to a gene: 12. CDR3 length equals 14 residues. Germline CDR1 is SGHRS and CDR2 is YFSETQ. CDR3 sequence reads: CASGSDRANLEAFF. CDR3 nucleotides: TGCGCCAGCGGTTCGGACAGGGCCAACCTTGAAGCTTTCTTT. The full variable domain, completed using reference TRBV5-1 and TRBJ1-1, is KAGVTQTPRYLIKTRGQQVTLSCSPISGHRSVSWYQQTPGQGLQFLFEYFSETQRNKGNFPGRFSGRQFSNSRSEMNVSTLELGDSALYLCASGSDRANLEAFFGQGTRLTVV.

This clone has just a few counts. The chain employs TRBV12-1 and TRBJ1-5. TRBV12-1 is assigned pseudogene status. This CDR3 region has 10 residues. CDR3 loop: CASSPFAQHF. DNA of the CDR3: TGTGCCAGCAGCCCCTTTGCCCAGCATTTT.

V usage is TRBV9 and J usage is TRBJ1-5, with TRBD1 matching over 8 bases. This CDR3 comprises 18 residues. V shed 0 bases and J 2 bases; nucleotides not matched to a gene: 10. CDR1 and CDR2 (germline): SGDLS, YYNGEE. The CDR3 DNA follows: TGTGCCAGCAGCGTAGAGGACAGGGAGAGATTTGGCAATCAGCCCCAGCATTTT. Protein product: CASSVEDRERFGNQPQHF. Full variable domain (remainder filled in from reference TRBV9 and TRBJ1-5): DSGVTQTPKHLITATGQRVTLRCSPRSGDLSVYWYQQSLDQGLQFLIQYYNGEERAKGNILERFSAQQFPDLHSELNLSSLELGDSALYFCASSVEDRERFGNQPQHFGDGTRLSIL.

The gene calls are TRBV6-6 and TRBJ1-1; D is possibly TRBD1 (6 bases). The CDR3 has 13 amino acids. V dropped 5 bases and J dropped 5 bases, with 12 bases sitting between them. The germline V gene has CDR1 MNHNY and CDR2 SVGAGI (reference sequence). CDR3 nucleotides: TGTGCCAGCAGTACCCCCCAGGGGACTGAAGCTTTCTTT. Its translation is CASSTPQGTEAFF.

V and J are TRBV14 and TRBJ2-5; possibly TRBD2 for D (6 bases). CDR3 length: 13 residues. The V gene lost 3 bases and the J gene lost 7 bases, with 12 bases spanning the gap. Germline lookup yields CDR1 SGHDN and CDR2 FVKESK. The CDR3 DNA sequence: TGTGCCAGCAGCCAGACCCAGGAGGGGACCCAGTACTTC. It yields the protein CASSQTQEGTQYF.

This clone has only one observation. The gene calls are TRBV27 and TRBJ2-7, with 7 bases aligning to TRBD2. The CDR3 consists of 15 residues. Germline CDR1 is MNHEY and CDR2 is SMNVEV (reference sequence). J lost 2 bases, V lost 2 bases, and 6 bases had no gene match. This chain's CDR3 is CASSLGRAAAYEQYF. The CDR3 nucleotides read TGTGCCAGCAGTTTAGGGAGGGCAGCAGCCTACGAGCAGTACTTC.

The chain links TRBV9 to TRBJ2-3; 7 bases agree with TRBD2. Germline V gene data show CDR1 as SGDLS and CDR2 as YYNGEE. This CDR3 is 15 amino acids long. The V gene end was trimmed by 4 bases and the J gene end by 2 bases; junction bases not matched to a gene: 7. CDR3 coding DNA: TGTGCCAGCAGCCTCGGGACTACCTACACAGATACGCAGTATTTT. Translated, it gives CASSLGTTYTDTQYF.

This clone came up a few times. The chain recombines TRBV7-9 with TRBJ2-7; D possibly uses TRBD1 or TRBD2 (5 bases each). The germline V gene has CDR1 SEHNR and CDR2 FQNEAQ (reference sequence). V was shortened by 2 bases and J by 1 base, with 9 bases between the two germline ends. This CDR3 contains 14 residues. The chain's CDR3 is CASSLQGVSYEQYF. The CDR3 bases are TGTGCCAGCAGCTTACAGGGAGTTTCCTACGAGCAGTACTTC. The entire variable domain, with the rest obtained from reference TRBV7-9 and TRBJ2-7, is as follows: DTGVSQNPRHKITKRGQNVTFRCDPISEHNRLYWYRQTLGQGPEFLTYFQNEAQLEKSRLLSDRFSAERPKGSFSTLEIQRTEQGDSAMYLCASSLQGVSYEQYFGPGTRLTVT.

J is TRBJ2-1 and V is TRBV9; D is perhaps TRBD1 or TRBD2 (6 bases each). V was clipped by 3 bases and J by 10 bases, with 17 bases between them. Germline assignment: CDR1 SGDLS and CDR2 YYNGEE. This CDR3 has 14 residues. The CDR3 DNA reads TGTGCCAGCAGCGCTACTAGTAGGGGGGACGAGCAGTTCTTC. This gives the protein CASSATSRGDEQFF.

The genes are TRBV28 and TRBJ2-7; D uncertain. The CDR3 sequence is 12 residues long. CDR1 is MDHEN, CDR2 SYDVKM, per germline. Trimming shortened V by 3 bases and J by 7 bases, and 10 bases separated the two germline ends. The CDR3 reads CASSFVSLEQYF. The CDR3 DNA follows: TGTGCCAGCAGTTTCGTCTCCTTGGAGCAGTACTTC.